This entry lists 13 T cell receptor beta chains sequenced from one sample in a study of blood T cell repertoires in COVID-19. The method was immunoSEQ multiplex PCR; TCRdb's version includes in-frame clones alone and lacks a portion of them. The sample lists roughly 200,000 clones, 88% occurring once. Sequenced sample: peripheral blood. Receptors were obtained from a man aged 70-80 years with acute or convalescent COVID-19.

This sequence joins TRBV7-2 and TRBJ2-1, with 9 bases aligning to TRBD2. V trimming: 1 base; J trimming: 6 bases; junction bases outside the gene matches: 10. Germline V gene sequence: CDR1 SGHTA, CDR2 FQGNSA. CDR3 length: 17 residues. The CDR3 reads CASSLVGGGLARNEQFF. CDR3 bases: TGTGCCAGCAGCTTAGTGGGGGGGGGACTAGCCCGCAATGAGCAGTTCTTC.

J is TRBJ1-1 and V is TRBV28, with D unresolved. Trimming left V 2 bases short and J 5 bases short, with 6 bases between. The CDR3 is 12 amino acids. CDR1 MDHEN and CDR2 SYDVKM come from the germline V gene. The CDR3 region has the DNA TGTGCCAGCAGTTTACTCCTAACTGAAGCTTTCTTT. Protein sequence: CASSLLLTEAFF.

The CDR3 region is CASTFEQGSRNEQFF. CDR3 coding DNA: TGTGCCAGCACTTTCGAACAGGGTTCTAGGAATGAGCAGTTCTTC. This rearrangement joins TRBV6-5 to TRBJ2-1; D might be TRBD1 (6 bases). Germline-derived CDR1 and CDR2 are MNHEY and SVGAGI. The CDR3 totals 15 residues. The V end lost 7 bases, the J end lost 7 bases, and 20 bases lay between the germline ends.

CDR3 coding DNA: TGTGCCAGCAGCGTTGGACAGGGGGAAGGAGAGACCCAGTACTTC. Protein sequence: CASSVGQGEGETQYF. This chain joins TRBV9 and TRBJ2-5; 10 nucleotides line up with TRBD1. V lost 2 bases to trimming and J lost 4 bases; unmatched junction nucleotides: 5. The V gene's germline CDR1 is SGDLS and CDR2 YYNGEE. The CDR3 sequence is 15 residues long.

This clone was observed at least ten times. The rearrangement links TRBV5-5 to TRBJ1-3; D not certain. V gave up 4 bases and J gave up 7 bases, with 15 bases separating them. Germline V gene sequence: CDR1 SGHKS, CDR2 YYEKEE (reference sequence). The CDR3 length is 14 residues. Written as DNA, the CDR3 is TGTGCCAGCAGCCCCCAGTGGGGAGGGAACACCATATATTTT. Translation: CASSPQWGGNTIYF.

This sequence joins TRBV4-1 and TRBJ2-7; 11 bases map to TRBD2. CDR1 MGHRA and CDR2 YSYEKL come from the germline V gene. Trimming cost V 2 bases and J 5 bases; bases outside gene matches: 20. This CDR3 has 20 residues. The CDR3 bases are TGCGCCAGCAGCCAACAAATGGCACGACTAGCGGGAAGGGGGTTGGACGAGCAGTACTTC. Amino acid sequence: CASSQQMARLAGRGLDEQYF.

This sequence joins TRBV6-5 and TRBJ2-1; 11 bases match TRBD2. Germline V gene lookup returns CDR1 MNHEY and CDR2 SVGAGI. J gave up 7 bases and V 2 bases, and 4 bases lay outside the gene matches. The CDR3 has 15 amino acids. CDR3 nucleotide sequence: TGTGCCAGCAGTTACGCCAGACTAGCGGGAAATGAGCAGTTCTTC. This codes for CASSYARLAGNEQFF.

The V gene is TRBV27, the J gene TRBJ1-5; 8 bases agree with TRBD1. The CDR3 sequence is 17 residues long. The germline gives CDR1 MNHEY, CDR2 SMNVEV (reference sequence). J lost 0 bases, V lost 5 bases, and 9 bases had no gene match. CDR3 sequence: CASSPRDRSDSNQPQHF. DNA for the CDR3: TGTGCCAGCAGTCCCAGGGACAGGTCAGATAGCAATCAGCCCCAGCATTTT.

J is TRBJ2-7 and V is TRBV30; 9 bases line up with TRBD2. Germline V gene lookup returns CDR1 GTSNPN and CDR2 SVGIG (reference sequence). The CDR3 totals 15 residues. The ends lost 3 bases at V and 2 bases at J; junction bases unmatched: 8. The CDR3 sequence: CAWSALAGWTYEQYF. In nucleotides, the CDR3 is TGTGCCTGGAGCGCCCTAGCGGGATGGACCTACGAGCAGTACTTC.

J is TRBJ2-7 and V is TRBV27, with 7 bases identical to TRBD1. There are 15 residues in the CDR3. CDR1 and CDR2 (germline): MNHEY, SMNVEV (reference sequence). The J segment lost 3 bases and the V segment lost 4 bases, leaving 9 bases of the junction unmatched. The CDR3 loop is CASSSRPGQLYEQYF. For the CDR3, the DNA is TGTGCCAGCAGTTCCCGACCGGGACAGCTCTACGAGCAGTACTTC.

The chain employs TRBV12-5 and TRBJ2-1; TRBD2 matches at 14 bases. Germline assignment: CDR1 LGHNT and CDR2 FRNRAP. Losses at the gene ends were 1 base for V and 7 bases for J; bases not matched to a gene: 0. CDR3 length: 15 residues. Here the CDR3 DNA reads TGTGCTAGTGGTTTGGGACTAGCGGGAGGGAATGAGCAGTTCTTC. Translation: CASGLGLAGGNEQFF.

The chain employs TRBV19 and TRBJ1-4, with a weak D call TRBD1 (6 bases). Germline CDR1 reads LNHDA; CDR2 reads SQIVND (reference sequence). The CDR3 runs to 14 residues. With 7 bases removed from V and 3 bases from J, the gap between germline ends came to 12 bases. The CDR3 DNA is TGTGCCAGTAACACAGGGTTTGCTAATGAAAAACTGTTTTTT. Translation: CASNTGFANEKLFF.

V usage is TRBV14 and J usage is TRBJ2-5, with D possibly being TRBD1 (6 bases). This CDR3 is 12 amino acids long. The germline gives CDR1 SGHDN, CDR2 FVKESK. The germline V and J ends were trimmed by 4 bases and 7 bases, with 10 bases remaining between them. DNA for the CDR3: TGTGCCAGCAGCCCCAGGGGTTGGACCCAGTACTTC. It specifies CASSPRGWTQYF.